These T cell receptor beta chains were read from a single sample in a study of control samples from healthy donors and cancer patients. Data came from immunoSEQ multiplex PCR; TCRdb stores just in-frame clones and leaves some out. The table shows 85,000 to 100,000 clones, with roughly four fifths occurring only once. Sequenced input: blood. Receptors originate from a man aged 55 to 70 in good health. The CDR3 runs from the conserved cysteine through the conserved F or W. Fields, in order: D gene, V gene, J gene, CDR3 protein. D genes are given only for firm matches.

d_call: -
v_call: TRBV2
j_call: TRBJ2-7
cdr3_aa: CASSVELGYEQYF

d_call: -
v_call: TRBV25-1
j_call: TRBJ2-2
cdr3_aa: CASSDPRGAGELFF

d_call: -
v_call: TRBV14
j_call: TRBJ1-2
cdr3_aa: CASSQGRTYGYTF

d_call: -
v_call: TRBV30
j_call: TRBJ2-7
cdr3_aa: CAWSGYYEQYF

d_call: TRBD2
v_call: TRBV29-1
j_call: TRBJ2-7
cdr3_aa: CSVVYGSTSGGPYEQYF

d_call: TRBD1
v_call: TRBV19
j_call: TRBJ1-2
cdr3_aa: CASSRNGQGSYGYTF

d_call: -
v_call: TRBV7-8
j_call: TRBJ1-4
cdr3_aa: CASSQGLANEKLFF

d_call: -
v_call: TRBV4-1
j_call: TRBJ2-7
cdr3_aa: CASSHGQSTYEQYF

d_call: -
v_call: TRBV7-9
j_call: TRBJ2-7
cdr3_aa: CASSPRETYEQYF

d_call: TRBD2
v_call: TRBV4-2
j_call: TRBJ2-2
cdr3_aa: CASSQVRRLAGGAGELFF

d_call: TRBD2
v_call: TRBV6-6
j_call: TRBJ2-7
cdr3_aa: CASSPTRRRLRTSGSSYEQYF

d_call: -
v_call: TRBV7-8
j_call: TRBJ2-2
cdr3_aa: CASSLARGGLGELFF

d_call: -
v_call: TRBV30
j_call: TRBJ2-1
cdr3_aa: CVLESGYNEQFF

d_call: -
v_call: TRBV14
j_call: TRBJ2-1
cdr3_aa: CASSPTAGRHNEQFF

d_call: -
v_call: TRBV29-1
j_call: TRBJ1-1
cdr3_aa: CSVEAWGRTEAFF

d_call: -
v_call: TRBV11-2
j_call: TRBJ1-3
cdr3_aa: CASSLARGNTIYF

d_call: -
v_call: TRBV4-2
j_call: TRBJ2-2
cdr3_aa: CASSPPRRGGTGELFF

d_call: TRBD1
v_call: TRBV7-9
j_call: TRBJ2-1
cdr3_aa: CASSLTRGTGKGEQFF

d_call: -
v_call: TRBV14
j_call: TRBJ2-1
cdr3_aa: CASSQDELPDGQFF

d_call: TRBD2
v_call: TRBV4-2
j_call: TRBJ2-7
cdr3_aa: CASSQEGLAGTYEQYF

d_call: -
v_call: TRBV7-3
j_call: TRBJ1-1
cdr3_aa: CASSLSGRVNTEAFF

d_call: -
v_call: TRBV19
j_call: TRBJ1-2
cdr3_aa: CATRLQGSSNGYTF

d_call: -
v_call: TRBV28
j_call: TRBJ1-1
cdr3_aa: CASNTVNTEAFF

d_call: -
v_call: TRBV5-1
j_call: TRBJ2-2
cdr3_aa: CASFEGQPNTGELFF

d_call: -
v_call: TRBV7-8
j_call: TRBJ2-5
cdr3_aa: CASSLAGGQETQYF

d_call: TRBD1
v_call: TRBV2
j_call: TRBJ2-7
cdr3_aa: CASRVRTGYEQYF

d_call: TRBD2
v_call: TRBV28
j_call: TRBJ2-1
cdr3_aa: CASRAGTKNEQFF

d_call: -
v_call: TRBV6-1
j_call: TRBJ1-3
cdr3_aa: CASSELSGSGNTIYF

d_call: -
v_call: TRBV5-4
j_call: TRBJ2-3
cdr3_aa: CASSFRRGGTDTQYF

d_call: TRBD2
v_call: TRBV15
j_call: TRBJ2-7
cdr3_aa: CATSRVGGSSYEQYF

d_call: TRBD2
v_call: TRBV19
j_call: TRBJ2-1
cdr3_aa: CASSLASGGGHEQFF

d_call: -
v_call: TRBV5-1
j_call: TRBJ2-6
cdr3_aa: CASSGRSSGANVLTF

d_call: -
v_call: TRBV6-5
j_call: TRBJ2-3
cdr3_aa: CAAAGLRNTDTQYF

d_call: -
v_call: TRBV29-1
j_call: TRBJ2-3
cdr3_aa: CSVDEREFGTDTQYF

d_call: -
v_call: TRBV28
j_call: TRBJ1-1
cdr3_aa: CATRVQSFSEAFF

d_call: -
v_call: TRBV27
j_call: TRBJ2-7
cdr3_aa: CASSFRLTYEQYF

d_call: TRBD1
v_call: TRBV7-9
j_call: TRBJ2-7
cdr3_aa: CASSSGQGAQYF

d_call: TRBD2
v_call: TRBV5-4
j_call: TRBJ2-1
cdr3_aa: CASSSWGEGYNEQFF

d_call: -
v_call: TRBV10-1
j_call: TRBJ2-7
cdr3_aa: CASSEGLAGIHEQYF

d_call: -
v_call: TRBV9
j_call: TRBJ1-2
cdr3_aa: CASSTGIAGGYTF

d_call: -
v_call: TRBV24-1
j_call: TRBJ2-2
cdr3_aa: CATSEVNTGELFF

d_call: -
v_call: TRBV1
j_call: TRBJ2-7
cdr3_aa: CTSSLQERPYEQYF

d_call: TRBD2
v_call: TRBV6-6
j_call: TRBJ2-5
cdr3_aa: CASSYSREAGETQYF

d_call: -
v_call: TRBV2
j_call: TRBJ2-3
cdr3_aa: CASSGWGNTDTQYF

d_call: -
v_call: TRBV27
j_call: TRBJ1-6
cdr3_aa: CASSSRRSQLGNSPLHF

d_call: -
v_call: TRBV20-1
j_call: TRBJ2-7
cdr3_aa: CSALTRYEQYF

d_call: -
v_call: TRBV3-1/TRBV3-2
j_call: TRBJ1-2
cdr3_aa: CASSQDGRTRYGYTF

d_call: -
v_call: TRBV10-1
j_call: TRBJ2-3
cdr3_aa: CASSASRTGGGTQYF

d_call: TRBD1
v_call: TRBV4-1
j_call: TRBJ1-1
cdr3_aa: CASSLRGTGRDGTEAFF

d_call: -
v_call: TRBV6-5
j_call: TRBJ1-2
cdr3_aa: CASSYSVREYGYTF

d_call: TRBD2
v_call: TRBV3-1/TRBV3-2
j_call: TRBJ2-1
cdr3_aa: CASSPGLAATGGIF

d_call: TRBD2
v_call: TRBV7-2
j_call: TRBJ2-5
cdr3_aa: CASSSSGRKETQYF

d_call: TRBD1
v_call: TRBV30
j_call: TRBJ2-7
cdr3_aa: CASKVQGAYEQYF